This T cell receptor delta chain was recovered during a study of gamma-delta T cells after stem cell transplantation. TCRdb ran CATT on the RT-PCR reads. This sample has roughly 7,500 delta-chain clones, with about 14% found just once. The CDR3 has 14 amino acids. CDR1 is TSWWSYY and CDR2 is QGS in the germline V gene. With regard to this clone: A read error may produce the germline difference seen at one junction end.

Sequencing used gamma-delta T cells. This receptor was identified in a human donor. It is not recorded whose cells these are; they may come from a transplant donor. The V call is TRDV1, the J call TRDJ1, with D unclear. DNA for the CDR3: TGTGCTCTTGGGGAACCCCTCGGCGTCGATGAACTCATCTTT. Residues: CALGEPLGVDELIF.